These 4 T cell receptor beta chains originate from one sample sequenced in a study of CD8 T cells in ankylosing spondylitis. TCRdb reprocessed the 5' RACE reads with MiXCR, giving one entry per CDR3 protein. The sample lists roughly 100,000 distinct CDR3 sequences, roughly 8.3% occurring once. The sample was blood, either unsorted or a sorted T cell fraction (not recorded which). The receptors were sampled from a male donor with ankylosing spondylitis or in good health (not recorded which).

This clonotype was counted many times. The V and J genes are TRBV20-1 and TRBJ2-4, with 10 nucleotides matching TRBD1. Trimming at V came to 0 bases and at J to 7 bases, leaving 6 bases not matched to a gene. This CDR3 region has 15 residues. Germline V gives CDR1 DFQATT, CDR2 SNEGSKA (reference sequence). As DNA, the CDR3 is TGCAGTGCTAGAGATCTTGGACAGGGGGAGAACATTCAGTACTTC. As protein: CSARDLGQGENIQYF.

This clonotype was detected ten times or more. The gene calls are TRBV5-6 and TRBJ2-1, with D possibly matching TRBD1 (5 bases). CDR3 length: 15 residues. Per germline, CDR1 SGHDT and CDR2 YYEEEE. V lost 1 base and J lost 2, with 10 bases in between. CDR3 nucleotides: TGTGCCAGCAGCTTGACAGGCGCAACCTACAATGAGCAGTTCTTC. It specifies CASSLTGATYNEQFF.

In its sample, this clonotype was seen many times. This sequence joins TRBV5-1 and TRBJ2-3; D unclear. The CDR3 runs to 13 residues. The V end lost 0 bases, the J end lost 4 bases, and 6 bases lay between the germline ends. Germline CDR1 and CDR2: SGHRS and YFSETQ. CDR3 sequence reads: CASSLVPADTQYF. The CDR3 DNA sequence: TGCGCCAGCAGCTTGGTGCCCGCAGATACGCAGTATTTT.

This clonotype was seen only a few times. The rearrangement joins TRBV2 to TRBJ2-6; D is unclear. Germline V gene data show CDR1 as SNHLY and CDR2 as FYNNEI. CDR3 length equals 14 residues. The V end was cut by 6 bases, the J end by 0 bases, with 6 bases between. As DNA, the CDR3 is TGTGCCAGCAGACAGCTCTCTGGGGCCAACGTCCTGACTTTC. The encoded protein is CASRQLSGANVLTF.